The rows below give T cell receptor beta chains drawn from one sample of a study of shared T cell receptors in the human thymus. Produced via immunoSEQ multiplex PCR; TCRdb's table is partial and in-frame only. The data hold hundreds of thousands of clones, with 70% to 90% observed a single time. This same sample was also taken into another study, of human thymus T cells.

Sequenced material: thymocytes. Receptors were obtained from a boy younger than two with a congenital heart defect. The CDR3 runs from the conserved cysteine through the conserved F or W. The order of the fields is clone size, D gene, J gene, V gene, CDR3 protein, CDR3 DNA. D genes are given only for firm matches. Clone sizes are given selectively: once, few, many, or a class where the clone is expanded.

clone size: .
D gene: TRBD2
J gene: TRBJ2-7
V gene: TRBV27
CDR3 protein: CASSPARGLAGGYEQYF
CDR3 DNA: TGTGCCAGCAGTCCCGCCCGGGGTCTAGCGGGGGGGTATGAGCAGTACTTC

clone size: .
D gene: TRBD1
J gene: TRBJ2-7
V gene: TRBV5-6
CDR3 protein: CASSPTGTGYEQYF
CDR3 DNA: TGTGCCAGCAGCCCGACAGGGACCGGATACGAGCAGTACTTC

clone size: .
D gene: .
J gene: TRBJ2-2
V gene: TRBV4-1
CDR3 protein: CASSKTGGRTGELFF
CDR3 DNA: TGCGCCAGCAGCAAGACCGGAGGAAGGACCGGGGAGCTGTTTTTT

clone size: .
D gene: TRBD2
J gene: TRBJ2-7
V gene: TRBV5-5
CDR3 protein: CASSPIGLAGLEQYF
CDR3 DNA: TGTGCCAGCAGCCCTATCGGGCTAGCGGGGCTCGAGCAGTACTTC

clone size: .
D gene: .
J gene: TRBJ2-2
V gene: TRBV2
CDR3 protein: CASSFTGPGELFF
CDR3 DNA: TGTGCCAGCAGCTTCACAGGGCCCGGGGAGCTGTTTTTT

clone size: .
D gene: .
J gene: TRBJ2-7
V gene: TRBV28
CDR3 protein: CASSGSGSSSYEQYF
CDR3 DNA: TGTGCCAGCAGCGGGAGCGGGTCGAGCTCCTACGAGCAGTACTTC

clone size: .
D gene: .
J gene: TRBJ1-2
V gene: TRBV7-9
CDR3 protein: CASSLGPRGENGYTF
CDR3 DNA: TGTGCCAGCAGCTTAGGGCCCAGGGGTGAGAATGGCTACACCTTC

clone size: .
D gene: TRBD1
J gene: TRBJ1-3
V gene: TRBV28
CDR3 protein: CASSQTGQGDGNTIYF
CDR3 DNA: TGTGCCAGCAGCCAAACTGGACAGGGGGACGGAAACACCATATATTTT

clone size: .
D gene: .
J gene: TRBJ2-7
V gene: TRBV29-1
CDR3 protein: CSGGLTAYEQYF
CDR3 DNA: TGCAGCGGTGGACTAACAGCCTACGAGCAGTACTTC

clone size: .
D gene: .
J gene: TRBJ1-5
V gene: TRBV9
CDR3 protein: CASSVGPGPHNQPQHF
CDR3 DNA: TGTGCCAGCAGCGTAGGCCCAGGGCCCCACAATCAGCCCCAGCATTTT

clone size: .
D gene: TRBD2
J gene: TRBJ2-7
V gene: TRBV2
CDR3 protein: CASSAGLAGSYEQYF
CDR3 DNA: TGTGCCAGCAGTGCAGGTTTAGCGGGGAGCTACGAGCAGTACTTC

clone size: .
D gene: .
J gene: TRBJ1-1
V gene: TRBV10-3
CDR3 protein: CAISDGSGMNTEAFF
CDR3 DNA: TGTGCCATCAGTGATGGGTCGGGAATGAACACTGAAGCTTTCTTT

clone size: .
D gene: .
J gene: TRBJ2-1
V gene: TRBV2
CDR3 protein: CASTQLEGNEQFF
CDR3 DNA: TGTGCCAGCACGCAACTAGAAGGCAATGAGCAGTTCTTC

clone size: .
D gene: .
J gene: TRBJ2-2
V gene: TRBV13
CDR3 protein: CASSNIPGELFF
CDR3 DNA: TGTGCCAGCAGCAATATCCCCGGGGAGCTGTTTTTT

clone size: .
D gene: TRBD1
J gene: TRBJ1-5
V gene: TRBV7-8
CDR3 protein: CASSLAGQGDQPQHF
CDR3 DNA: TGTGCCAGCAGCTTAGCGGGACAGGGGGATCAGCCCCAGCATTTT

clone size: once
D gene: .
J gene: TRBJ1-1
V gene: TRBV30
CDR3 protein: CAWSPWRGRSGTEAFF
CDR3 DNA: TGTGCCTGGAGTCCGTGGAGGGGCAGGTCGGGCACTGAAGCTTTCTTT

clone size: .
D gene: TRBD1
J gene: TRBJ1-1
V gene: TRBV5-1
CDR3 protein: CASSWTGMNTEAFF
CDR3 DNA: TGCGCCAGCAGCTGGACAGGGATGAACACTGAAGCTTTCTTT

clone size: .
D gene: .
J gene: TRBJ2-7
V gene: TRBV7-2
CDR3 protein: CASSSAYEQYF
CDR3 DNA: TGTGCCAGCAGCTCAGCCTACGAGCAGTACTTC

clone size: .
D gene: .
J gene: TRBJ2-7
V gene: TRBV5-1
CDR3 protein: CASSLASVPSYEQYF
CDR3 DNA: TGCGCCAGCAGCTTGGCGAGCGTCCCCTCCTACGAGCAGTACTTC

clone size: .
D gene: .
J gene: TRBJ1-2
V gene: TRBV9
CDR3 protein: CASSVRDRESNYGYTF
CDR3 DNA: TGTGCCAGCAGCGTCCGTGATCGGGAGTCTAACTATGGCTACACCTTC

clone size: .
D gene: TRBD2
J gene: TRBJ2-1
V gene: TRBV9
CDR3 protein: CASSARLAGDNEQFF
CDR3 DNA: TGTGCCAGCAGCGCGCGACTAGCGGGGGACAATGAGCAGTTCTTC

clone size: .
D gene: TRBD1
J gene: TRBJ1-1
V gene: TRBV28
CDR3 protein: CASVPGGYTEAFF
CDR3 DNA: TGTGCCAGCGTACCAGGGGGCTACACTGAAGCTTTCTTT

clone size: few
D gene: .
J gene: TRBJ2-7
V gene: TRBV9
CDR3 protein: CASSVVFYYEQYF
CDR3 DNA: TGTGCCAGCAGCGTAGTTTTCTACTACGAGCAGTACTTC

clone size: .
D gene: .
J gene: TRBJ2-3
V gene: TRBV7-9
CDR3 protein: CASSYRGGGECPSTDTQYF
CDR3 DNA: TGTGCCAGCAGCTACCGGGGAGGGGGGGAGTGTCCTAGCACAGATACGCAGTATTTT

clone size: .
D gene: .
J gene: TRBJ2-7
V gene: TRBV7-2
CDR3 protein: CASTPAGNRFGEQYF
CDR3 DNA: TGTGCCAGCACCCCAGCAGGCAACCGCTTCGGCGAGCAGTACTTC

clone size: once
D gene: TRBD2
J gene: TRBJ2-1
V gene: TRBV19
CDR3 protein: CASSTSSGGARDNEQFF
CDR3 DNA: TGTGCCAGTAGTACGTCTAGCGGGGGGGCTCGGGACAATGAGCAGTTCTTC

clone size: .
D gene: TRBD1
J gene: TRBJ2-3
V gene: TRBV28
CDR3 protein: CASILNRGRIDTQYF
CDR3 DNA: TGTGCCAGCATCCTAAACAGGGGGCGCATCGATACGCAGTATTTT

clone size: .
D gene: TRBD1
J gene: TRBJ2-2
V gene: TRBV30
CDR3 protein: CAWSGYPGQDNTGELFF
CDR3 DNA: TGTGCCTGGAGTGGGTATCCGGGACAGGACAACACCGGGGAGCTGTTTTTT

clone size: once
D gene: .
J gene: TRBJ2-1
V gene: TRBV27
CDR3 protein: CASRFRDKYNEQFF
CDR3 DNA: TGTGCCAGCAGATTCCGGGACAAGTACAATGAGCAGTTCTTC

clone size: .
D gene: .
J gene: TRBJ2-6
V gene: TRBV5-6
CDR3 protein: CASSFYRTTSGANVLTF
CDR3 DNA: TGTGCCAGCAGCTTCTACAGAACAACCTCTGGGGCCAACGTCCTGACTTTC

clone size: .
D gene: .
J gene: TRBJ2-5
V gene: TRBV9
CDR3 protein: CASSVDGTRGAQETQYF
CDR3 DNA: TGTGCCAGCAGCGTAGATGGCACACGGGGGGCTCAAGAGACCCAGTACTTC

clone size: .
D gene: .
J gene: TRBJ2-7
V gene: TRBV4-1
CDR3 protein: CASSSHRDSSYEQYF
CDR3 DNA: TGCGCCAGCAGCTCACACCGGGACTCTTCCTACGAGCAGTACTTC

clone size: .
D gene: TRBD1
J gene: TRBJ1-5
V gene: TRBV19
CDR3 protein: CASSRGASQPQHF
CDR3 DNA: TGTGCCAGTAGCAGGGGGGCTTCTCAGCCCCAGCATTTT

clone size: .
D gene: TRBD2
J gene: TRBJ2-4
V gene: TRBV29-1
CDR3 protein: CSVEGEGVSNIQYF
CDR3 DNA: TGCAGCGTTGAAGGGGAGGGTGTAAGCAACATTCAGTACTTC

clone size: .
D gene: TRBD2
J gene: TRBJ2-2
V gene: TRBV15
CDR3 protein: CATSREIAGGRSGELFF
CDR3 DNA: TGTGCCACCAGCAGAGAAATAGCGGGAGGCCGGTCCGGGGAGCTGTTTTTT

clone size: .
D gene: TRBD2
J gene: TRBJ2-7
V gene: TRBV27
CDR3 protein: CASRSPGLASEQYF
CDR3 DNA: TGTGCCAGCAGGTCACCGGGACTAGCCAGCGAGCAGTACTTC

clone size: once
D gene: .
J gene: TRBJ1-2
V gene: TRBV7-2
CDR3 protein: CASSLSSGYTF
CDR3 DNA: TGTGCCAGCAGCTTATCGTCGGGCTACACCTTC

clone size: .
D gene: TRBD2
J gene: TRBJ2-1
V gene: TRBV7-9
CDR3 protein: CASSSGGVMTAYNEQFF
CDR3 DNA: TGTGCCAGCAGCTCGGGAGGGGTGATGACGGCCTACAATGAGCAGTTCTTC

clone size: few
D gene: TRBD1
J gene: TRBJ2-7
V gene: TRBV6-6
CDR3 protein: CASSTGQEISYEQYF
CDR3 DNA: TGTGCCAGCAGTACGGGACAGGAAATCTCCTACGAGCAGTACTTC

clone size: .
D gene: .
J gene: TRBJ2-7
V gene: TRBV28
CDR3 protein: CASSSPGLSSYEQYF
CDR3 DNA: TGTGCCAGCAGTTCTCCGGGACTCTCCTCCTACGAGCAGTACTTC

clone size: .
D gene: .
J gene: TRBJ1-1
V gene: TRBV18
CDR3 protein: CASSPQVTLGPEAFF
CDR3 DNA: TGTGCCAGCTCACCACAGGTTACTCTGGGCCCTGAAGCTTTCTTT

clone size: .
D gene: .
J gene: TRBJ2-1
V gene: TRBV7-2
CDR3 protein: CASRPHGFAYNEQFF
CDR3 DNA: TGTGCCAGCAGGCCACACGGGTTCGCCTACAATGAGCAGTTCTTC

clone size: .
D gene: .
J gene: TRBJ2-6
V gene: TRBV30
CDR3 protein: CAWSEPIGLRALSGANVLTF
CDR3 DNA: TGTGCCTGGAGTGAACCCATCGGGCTGAGGGCTCTCTCTGGGGCCAACGTCCTGACTTTC

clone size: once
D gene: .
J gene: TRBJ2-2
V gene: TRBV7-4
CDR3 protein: CASSLRRDNNTGELFF
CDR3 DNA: TGTGCCAGCAGCTTAAGACGGGACAACAACACCGGGGAGCTGTTTTTT

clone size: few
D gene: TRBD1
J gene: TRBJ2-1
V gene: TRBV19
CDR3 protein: CASSIRDRVTHEQFF
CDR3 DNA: TGTGCCAGTAGTATCCGGGACAGGGTTACCCATGAGCAGTTCTTC

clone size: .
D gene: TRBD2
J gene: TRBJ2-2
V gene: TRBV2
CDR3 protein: CASSEAVGYTSDYQNTGELFF
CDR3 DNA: TGTGCCAGCAGTGAAGCGGTAGGGTACACTAGCGATTACCAGAACACCGGGGAGCTGTTTTTT

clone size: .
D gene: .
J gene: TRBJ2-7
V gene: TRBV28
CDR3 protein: CASSLPPGGGYEQYF
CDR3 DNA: TGTGCCAGCAGCTTGCCCCCCGGCGGAGGCTACGAGCAGTACTTC

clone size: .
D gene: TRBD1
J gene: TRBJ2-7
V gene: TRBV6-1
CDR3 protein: CATVRDRGGYEQYF
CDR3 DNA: TGTGCCACCGTGCGAGACAGGGGAGGTTACGAGCAGTACTTC

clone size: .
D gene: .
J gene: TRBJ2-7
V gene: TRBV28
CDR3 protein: CASIVKSGGTGPYEQYF
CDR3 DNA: TGTGCCAGCATCGTTAAATCCGGGGGGACAGGCCCCTACGAGCAGTACTTC

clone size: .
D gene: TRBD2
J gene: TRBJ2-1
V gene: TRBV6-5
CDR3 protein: CASTNLAGGPNEQFF
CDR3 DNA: TGTGCCAGCACCAACCTAGCGGGAGGGCCGAATGAGCAGTTCTTC

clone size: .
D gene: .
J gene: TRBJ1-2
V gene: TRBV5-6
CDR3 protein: CASSAPGTTTDGYTF
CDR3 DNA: TGTGCCAGCAGCGCACCCGGGACAACTACCGATGGCTACACCTTC

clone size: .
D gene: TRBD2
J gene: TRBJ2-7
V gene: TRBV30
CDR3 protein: CAWSVTSGYEQYF
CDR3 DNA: TGTGCCTGGAGTGTGACTAGCGGCTACGAGCAGTACTTC

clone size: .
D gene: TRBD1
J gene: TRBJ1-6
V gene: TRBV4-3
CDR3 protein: CASSQALLDRTNSPLHF
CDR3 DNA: TGCGCCAGCAGCCAAGCCCTCTTGGACAGGACCAATTCCCCCCTCCACTTT